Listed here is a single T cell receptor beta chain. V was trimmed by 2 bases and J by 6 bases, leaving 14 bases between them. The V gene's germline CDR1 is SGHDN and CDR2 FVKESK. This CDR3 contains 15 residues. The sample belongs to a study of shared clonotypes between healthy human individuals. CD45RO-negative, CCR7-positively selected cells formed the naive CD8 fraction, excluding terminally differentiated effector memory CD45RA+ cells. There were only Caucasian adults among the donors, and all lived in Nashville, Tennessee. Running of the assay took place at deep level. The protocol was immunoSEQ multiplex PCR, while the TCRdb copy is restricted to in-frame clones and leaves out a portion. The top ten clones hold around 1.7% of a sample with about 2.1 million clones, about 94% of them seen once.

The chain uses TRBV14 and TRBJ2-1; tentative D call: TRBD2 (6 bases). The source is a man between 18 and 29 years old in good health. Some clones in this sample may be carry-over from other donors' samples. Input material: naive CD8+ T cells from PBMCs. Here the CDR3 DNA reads TGTGCCAGCAGCCAAACGGGACTCACGTCCAATGAGCAGTTCTTC. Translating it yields CASSQTGLTSNEQFF.